The 20 T cell receptor beta chains below come from one sample, sequenced in a study of T cells in Graves' hyperthyroidism and ophthalmopathy. Template material for amplifying TCR beta CDR3 regions consisted of RNA transcripts. During a first-round RT-PCR of the TCR CDR3, the HTBI primer set was used. TCRdb passed the multiplex PCR reads through MiXCR, listing each CDR3 protein once. The sample holds under 600,000 distinct CDR3 sequences; roughly 15% are singletons and the top ten take more than 3%. Sequenced input: blood. These receptors originate from a woman in her 40s with Graves' ophthalmopathy.

This clonotype came up a few times. The CDR3 region has the DNA TGTGCCAGCAGTTACGAGGAGGGAGGGAAGACTTACAATGAGCAGTTCTTC. Its translation: CASSYEEGGKTYNEQFF. The rearrangement uses TRBV6-2 or TRBV6-3 and TRBJ2-1; 7 nucleotides agree with TRBD2. From germline, CDR1 is MNHEY and CDR2 SVGEGT. The CDR3 contains 17 residues. After removal of 2 bases from V and 4 bases from J, the junction contained 11 bases not matched to a gene.

There are many counts of this clonotype. This chain joins TRBV20-1 and TRBJ2-3, with D unresolved. Per the germline V gene, CDR1 is DFQATT and CDR2 is SNEGSKA (reference sequence). CDR3 length equals 13 residues. Trimming took off 0 bases at V and 5 bases at J, with 9 bases between the two ends. The CDR3 DNA reads as TGCAGTGCTAGAGATGTAGGGAAAGATACGCAGTATTTT. Its protein product is CSARDVGKDTQYF.

This clonotype has a handful of counts. The chain links TRBV6-1 to TRBJ1-1; a weak D match, TRBD1 (6 bases). This CDR3 contains 15 residues. Trimming stripped 0 bases from V and 5 bases from J, with 13 bases between. Germline CDR1 MNHNS, CDR2 SASEGT. The CDR3 region is CASSEARGGRTEAFF. CDR3 DNA: TGTGCCAGCAGTGAAGCAAGGGGGGGTCGGACTGAAGCTTTCTTT.

The V gene is TRBV4-1, the J gene TRBJ2-4, with D perhaps TRBD2 (5 bases). The germline gives CDR1 MGHRA, CDR2 YSYEKL. Trimming pared 2 bases from V and 8 bases from J, leaving 13 bases between. The CDR3 sequence is 14 residues long. CDR3 in DNA: TGCGCCAGCAGCCAAAAGACTAACCCGGACATTCAGTACTTC. As protein: CASSQKTNPDIQYF.

V and J are TRBV7-6 and TRBJ1-1; perhaps TRBD1 as D (6 bases). V was shortened by 4 bases and J by 10 bases, with 13 bases between the two germline ends. The CDR3 spans 12 residues. Germline-derived CDR1 and CDR2 are SGHVS and FNYEAQ. CDR3 residues: CASSSGQGVAFF. CDR3 bases: TGTGCCAGCAGCTCGGGACAAGGGGTAGCTTTCTTT.

This clonotype has at least ten counts. The chain carries TRBV5-1 and TRBJ2-3; D is possibly TRBD1 or TRBD2 (5 bases each). The CDR3 is made up of 15 amino acids. The V gene lost 2 bases and the J gene lost 0 bases, with 10 bases spanning the gap. The V gene's germline CDR1 is SGHRS and CDR2 YFSETQ. In DNA form, the CDR3 reads TGCGCCAGCAGCTTCAGGGACGGTAGCACAGATACGCAGTATTTT. Translation: CASSFRDGSTDTQYF.

This clonotype has ten or more counts. J is TRBJ2-1 and V is TRBV11-3; TRBD2 aligns across 12 bases. The germline CDR1 and CDR2 sequences are SGHNT and YENEEA. CDR3 length: 15 residues. The ends lost 4 bases at V and 2 bases at J; junction bases unmatched: 0. CDR3 residues: CASSSSGRAYNEQFF. The CDR3 DNA sequence: TGTGCCAGCAGCTCTAGCGGGAGGGCCTACAATGAGCAGTTCTTC.

This clonotype was counted only a few times. The V gene is TRBV20-1, the J gene TRBJ1-2; perhaps TRBD1 as D (5 bases). Trimming cost V 3 bases and J 6 bases, with 20 bases left between them. The CDR3 consists of 15 residues. From germline, CDR1 is DFQATT and CDR2 SNEGSKA (reference sequence). The CDR3 loop is CSARAYSGRDHGYTF. The DNA for the CDR3 is TGCAGTGCTAGGGCCTACTCAGGGAGGGACCATGGCTACACCTTC.

This clonotype occurred many times. J is TRBJ2-3 and V is TRBV30; weak D call: TRBD2 (6 bases). This CDR3 spans 15 amino acids. Germline-derived CDR1 and CDR2 are GTSNPN and SVGIG (reference sequence). V was trimmed by 2 bases and J by 6 bases, leaving 18 bases between them. CDR3 region: CAWSRGVDSSDTQYF. As DNA, the CDR3 is TGTGCCTGGAGTCGCGGGGTCGACTCCTCCGATACGCAGTATTTT. The full variable domain, completed using reference TRBV30 and TRBJ2-3, is SQTIHQWPATLVQPVGSPLSLECTVEGTSNPNLYWYRQAAGRGLQLLFYSVGIGQISSEVPQNLSASRPQDRQFILSSKKLLLSDSGFYLCAWSRGVDSSDTQYFGPGTRLTVL.

The chain has TRBV29-1 and TRBJ2-7, with TRBD2 matching 11 bases. The CDR3 extends over 15 amino acids. Germline trimming cut 6 bases from V and 7 bases from J; bases unmatched to any gene: 14. The germline gives CDR1 SQVTM, CDR2 ANQGSEA. The CDR3 DNA follows: TGCAGCGTCGGAGGTTTAGCGGGAGGGTCGGGAGAGCAGTACTTC. This sequence encodes CSVGGLAGGSGEQYF.

CDR3 coding DNA: TGTGCCAGCAGCCCACGGACATCATATGAAGCTTTCTTT. Its protein product is CASSPRTSYEAFF. The chain employs TRBV6-2 or TRBV6-3 and TRBJ1-1, with a tentative D call TRBD1 (5 bases). CDR3 length equals 13 residues. V was trimmed by 6 bases and J by 7 bases, leaving 15 bases between them. CDR1 is MNHEY and CDR2 is SVGEGT in the germline V gene.

This clonotype was observed a few times. The chain joins TRBV7-9 to TRBJ2-7, with unresolved D. V gave up 2 bases and J gave up 4 bases, with 12 bases separating them. Germline CDR1 SEHNR, CDR2 FQNEAQ (reference sequence). There are 14 residues in the CDR3. CDR3 nucleotides: TGTGCCAGCAGCTTATCCTGGACCCAATACGAGCAGTACTTC. It yields the protein CASSLSWTQYEQYF.

At least ten counts were recorded for this clonotype. This chain joins TRBV20-1 and TRBJ2-3, with 9 bases identical to TRBD1. Trimming took 3 bases from V and 6 from J; bases not matched to a gene: 13. Germline CDR1 is DFQATT and CDR2 is SNEGSKA (reference sequence). The CDR3 length is 16 residues. Here the CDR3 reads CSARTPTGGSWDTQYF. The CDR3 DNA follows: TGCAGTGCTAGGACCCCGACAGGGGGAAGTTGGGATACGCAGTATTTT.

This clonotype was counted many times. The V gene is TRBV6-1, the J gene TRBJ1-1; no clear D. Trimming removed 7 bases from V and 0 bases from J, with 9 bases in between. The CDR3 sequence is 13 residues long. CDR1 and CDR2 from the germline V gene are MNHNS and SASEGT. CDR3 amino acids: CASTISLNTEAFF. The CDR3 DNA sequence: TGTGCCAGCACCATAAGCCTGAACACTGAAGCTTTCTTT.

Only a few counts were recorded for this clonotype. For the CDR3, the DNA is TGTGCCAGCAGCCGACTGCTAGCGACCTCCTACGAGCAGTACTTC. Translation: CASSRLLATSYEQYF. The rearrangement links TRBV3-1 to TRBJ2-7; D may be TRBD2 (6 bases). The CDR3 runs 15 residues. Between the trimmed V and J ends, which lost 4 bases and 0 bases, there was a span of 13 bases. The germline gives CDR1 LGHDT, CDR2 YNNKEL (reference sequence).

The chain carries TRBV5-1 and TRBJ2-2; D not resolved. The CDR3 is 14 amino acids. Germline loops: CDR1 SGHRS, CDR2 YFSETQ. The germline V and J ends were trimmed by 2 bases and 0 bases, with 5 bases remaining between them. Here the CDR3 DNA reads TGCGCCAGCAGCTTTCAGACGAACACCGGGGAGCTGTTTTTT. This gives the protein CASSFQTNTGELFF. The whole variable domain, filled in from reference TRBV5-1 and TRBJ2-2, reads KAGVTQTPRYLIKTRGQQVTLSCSPISGHRSVSWYQQTPGQGLQFLFEYFSETQRNKGNFPGRFSGRQFSNSRSEMNVSTLELGDSALYLCASSFQTNTGELFFGEGSRLTVL.

This clonotype was counted a few times. In DNA form, the CDR3 reads TGCGCCAGCAGCTTGGTAAGCGGGAGGGCAGCCTACGAGCAGTACTTC. Amino acids: CASSLVSGRAAYEQYF. This chain uses TRBV5-1 with TRBJ2-7, with TRBD2 identical over 10 bases. Germline-derived CDR1 and CDR2 are SGHRS and YFSETQ. The CDR3 totals 16 residues. V dropped 0 bases and J dropped 2; count of bases not matched to a gene: 5. The whole variable domain, remainder taken from reference TRBV5-1 and TRBJ2-7, is KAGVTQTPRYLIKTRGQQVTLSCSPISGHRSVSWYQQTPGQGLQFLFEYFSETQRNKGNFPGRFSGRQFSNSRSEMNVSTLELGDSALYLCASSLVSGRAAYEQYFGPGTRLTVT.

This clonotype was seen a handful of times. The chain uses TRBV6-2 or TRBV6-3 and TRBJ1-3; no firm D call. The CDR3 spans 14 residues. CDR1 is MNHEY, CDR2 SVGEGT, per germline. Trimming removed 8 bases at V and 0 bases at J, with 11 bases between. CDR3 sequence: CASYGVVSGNTIYF. The CDR3 bases are TGTGCCAGCTACGGGGTCGTCTCTGGAAACACCATATATTTT.

This clonotype was detected ten times or more. The rearrangement joins TRBV10-3 to TRBJ2-1; 7 bases are shared with TRBD2. The ends lost 3 bases at V and 4 bases at J; junction bases unmatched: 6. The germline V gene has CDR1 ENHRY and CDR2 SYGVKD. The CDR3 length is 15 residues. This chain's CDR3 is CAISDLAGGYNEQFF. In DNA, the CDR3 is TGTGCCATCAGTGACCTCGCCGGGGGGTACAATGAGCAGTTCTTC.

Ten or more counts support this clonotype. V usage is TRBV6-1 and J usage is TRBJ2-7, with TRBD2 identical over 10 bases. From germline, CDR1 is MNHNS and CDR2 SASEGT. V gave up 5 bases and J gave up 2 bases; unmatched junction bases: 6. CDR3 size: 15 residues. DNA of the CDR3: TGTGCCAGCAGTTTTGGGACTAGCGACACCTACGAGCAGTACTTC. It specifies CASSFGTSDTYEQYF.